This T cell receptor beta chain is from a study of lymphopenia after photon versus proton radiotherapy. With regard to this clone: Its antigen is still unknown.

The protocol was immunoSEQ multiplex PCR, while the TCRdb copy is restricted to in-frame clones and leaves out a portion. The sample includes some 27,000 clones, approximately 90% of them seen just once. Study-wide results and limits: In patients who died, overall survival fell as post-nadir TCR diversity dropped more. Under photons, naive T cells and diversity fell while effector/memory populations rose.

This specimen consisted of peripheral blood, obtained from a patient treated with photon-based radiotherapy. This TCR derives from a man between 45 and 60 years old with gastric cancer.

The CDR3 bases are TGCGCCAGCAGCCAAGGGACAGGGCTTAACATTCAGTACTTC. Translated: CASSQGTGLNIQYF. The chain employs TRBV4-3 and TRBJ2-4; 8 bases line up with TRBD1. In germline, CDR1 is LGHNA, CDR2 YSLEER. V shed 1 base, J shed 7 bases, and the junction held 3 bases outside the gene matches. CDR3 length equals 14 residues.